Below are 12 T cell receptor beta chains sequenced from a single sample in a study of graft-versus-host responses after intestinal transplantation. Processing released intraepithelial and lamina propria lymphocytes from the graft tissue. Clones were read by immunoSEQ multiplex PCR, and TCRdb kept only the in-frame ones, dropping some. In the table there are 20,000 to 25,000 clones, roughly 79% of which are singletons. The sample was ileum tissue, taken 12 days after intestinal transplant. These receptors were taken from a human patient who received an intestinal transplant, so some T cells may come from the graft donor.

The chain uses TRBV11-2 and TRBJ1-2; 12 bases are a match to TRBD1. Germline trimming cut 7 bases from V and 7 bases from J; bases unmatched to any gene: 4. This CDR3 has 13 amino acids. Germline CDR1 SGHAT, CDR2 FQNNGV. The CDR3 DNA sequence: TGTGCCAGCAACCGGGACAGGGGGCTTGGCTACACCTTC. Protein product: CASNRDRGLGYTF.

In its sample, this clone was seen once. The chain links TRBV4-1 to TRBJ2-7, with D maybe TRBD2 (6 bases). The CDR3 runs to 14 residues. Germline V gene lookup returns CDR1 MGHRA and CDR2 YSYEKL. The V gene lost 8 bases and the J gene lost 3 bases, with 17 bases spanning the gap. The CDR3 protein is CASGPGVGLYEQYF. The DNA for the CDR3 is TGCGCCAGCGGCCCGGGGGTGGGCCTCTACGAGCAGTACTTC.

The chain is built from TRBV19 and TRBJ1-1; TRBD1 is a possible D gene (6 bases). Germline V lookup: CDR1 LNHDA, CDR2 SQIVND (reference sequence). The CDR3 is 15 amino acids. Trimming stripped 8 bases from V and 0 bases from J, with 16 bases between. For the CDR3, the DNA is TGTGCCAGTCCGAGACAGGACTCACTGAACACTGAAGCTTTCTTT. As protein: CASPRQDSLNTEAFF.

This clone is medium-sized by share. V usage is TRBV2 and J usage is TRBJ2-5, with 13 nucleotides matching TRBD2. This CDR3 has 13 residues. Germline CDR1 is SNHLY and CDR2 is FYNNEI. Trimming at V came to 3 bases and at J to 14 bases, leaving 6 bases not matched to a gene. The CDR3 region has the DNA TGTGCCAGCAGTGACGGGACTAGCGGGGCGATATACTTC. As protein: CASSDGTSGAIYF.

This clone appeared a single time. DNA for the CDR3: TGTGCCAGCAGCCTAGGCACAGATACGCAGTATTTT. It encodes CASSLGTDTQYF. The V gene is TRBV6-6, the J gene TRBJ2-3; D uncertain. V was clipped by 6 bases and J by 1 base, with 5 bases between them. The germline V gene encodes CDR1 MNHNY and CDR2 SVGAGI (reference sequence). CDR3 size: 12 residues.

Written as DNA, the CDR3 is TGTGCCAGCACCACGGGGGACCGACCCTACGAGCAGTACTTC. Protein product: CASTTGDRPYEQYF. This chain links TRBV6-1 with TRBJ2-7; tentatively, D is TRBD2 (6 bases). CDR1 is MNHNS, CDR2 SASEGT, per germline. Between the trimmed V and J ends, which lost 7 bases and 2 bases, there was a span of 15 bases. This CDR3 comprises 14 residues.

V gene TRBV6-5 combines with J gene TRBJ2-1; possible D gene TRBD2, 5 bases. The germline V gene has CDR1 MNHEY and CDR2 SVGAGI. This CDR3 spans 12 amino acids. Trimming pared 10 bases from V and 3 bases from J, leaving 10 bases between. CDR3 bases: TGTGCCACCGCACGGGGCTACAATGAGCAGTTCTTC. Its translation is CATARGYNEQFF.

The J gene is TRBJ2-1, the V gene TRBV9; D is uncertain. Germline CDR1 and CDR2: SGDLS and YYNGEE. Trimming left V 0 bases short and J 4 bases short, with 8 bases between. The CDR3 covers 14 residues. CDR3 coding DNA: TGTGCCAGCAGCGTAGACAACGATTACAATGAGCAGTTCTTC. Protein: CASSVDNDYNEQFF.

The CDR3 DNA sequence: TGTGCCAGCAGCCCGAGAAGACTTGGACACCAGCAGTACTTC. This encodes CASSPRRLGHQQYF. This chain connects TRBV11-2 to TRBJ2-7; TRBD1 might be the D (5 bases). The CDR3 runs 14 residues. Looked up from germline, CDR1 is SGHAT and CDR2 is FQNNGV. The ends were cut back, 5 bases at V and 8 bases at J, with 19 bases in the middle. Drawing the rest from reference TRBV11-2 and TRBJ2-7, the complete variable domain is EAGVAQSPRYKIIEKRQSVAFWCNPISGHATLYWYQQILGQGPKLLIQFQNNGVVDDSQLPKDRFSAERLKGVDSTLKIQPAKLEDSAVYLCASSPRRLGHQQYFGPGTRLTVT.

The chain has TRBV7-8 and TRBJ2-1, with 7 bases lining up with TRBD1. Germline V gives CDR1 SGHVS, CDR2 FQNEAQ. This CDR3 is 18 amino acids long. V was clipped by 2 bases and J by 3 bases; unmatched bases: 13. The CDR3 coding sequence is TGTGCCAGCAGCTTACTTCCCAGGGGGTTAGATGACTACAATGAGCAGTTCTTC. It is translated as CASSLLPRGLDDYNEQFF.

The rearrangement links TRBV29-1 to TRBJ2-2; TRBD1 aligns across 7 bases. Germline V lookup: CDR1 SQVTM, CDR2 ANQGSEA. The CDR3 consists of 15 residues. With 7 bases clipped from V and 0 bases from J, the junction kept 8 bases outside the gene matches. The CDR3 reads CSAVTGVPNTGELFF. The CDR3 nucleotides read TGCAGCGCCGTCACAGGGGTCCCGAACACCGGGGAGCTGTTTTTT.

The V gene is TRBV7-2, the J gene TRBJ2-7; 7 nucleotides align to TRBD2. V trimming: 2 bases; J trimming: 6 bases; junction bases outside the gene matches: 10. This CDR3 contains 15 residues. CDR1 and CDR2 from the germline V gene are SGHTA and FQGNSA. The DNA of the CDR3 is TGTGCCAGCAGCTTAACTAGCGTGAGAATGGGCGAGCAGTACTTC. This encodes CASSLTSVRMGEQYF.